Sequencing of this TCR beta chain was carried out in a study of T cell repertoires in cytomegalovirus infection. Study information: CMV infection plus the matching HLA type was flagged by public TCR beta signatures. Study-wide results and caveats: Of the TCR beta families, the public ones yielded a cumulative frequency that identified carriers of CMV plus the relevant HLA.

TCRdb re-derived calls from the reads in MiXCR, one entry per CDR3 protein. Here the sample spans approximately 300,000 distinct CDR3 sequences, 25% to 35% being singletons. The table lists this clonotype with a few counts. Its specificity is unknown. CDR1 and CDR2 (germline): MNHGY, SAAAGT. Trimming at V came to 7 bases and at J to 5 bases, leaving 13 bases not matched to a gene. The CDR3 has 15 residues. The chain carries TRBV6-8 and TRBJ2-7, with TRBD2 matching over 8 bases. The input for sequencing was cultured PBMCs, taken from culture after CMV antigen stimulation. This receptor was obtained from a human donor in good health (CMV status not recorded). Some clones in this sample may be carry-over from other donors' samples. Here the CDR3 reads CASTPSGRAGHEQYF. CDR3 in DNA: TGTGCCAGCACTCCGTCCGGGAGGGCGGGCCACGAGCAGTACTTC.